The 18 T cell receptor beta chains presented below share a single source sample, sequenced in a study of T-cell reconstitution after alpha-beta-depleted transplantation in children. For TCRbeta, the library was prepared with unique molecular identifiers. TCRdb reprocessed the PCR reads with MiXCR, giving one entry per CDR3 protein. The sample records around 580,000 distinct CDR3 sequences, 25% to 30% being singletons. The starting material was PBMCs, obtained before TCRalphabeta/CD19-depleted stem cell transplant. The receptors stem from a boy younger than two with Wiskott-Aldrich syndrome, due to receive a stem cell transplant.

In DNA, the CDR3 is TGTGCCAGCAGCCAAGGGGGACAGGGGCCTTATAGCAATCAGCCCCAGCATTTT. This gives the protein CASSQGGQGPYSNQPQHF. The chain couples TRBV4-2 to TRBJ1-5, with 10 bases lining up with TRBD1. V gave up 1 base and J gave up 0 bases; unmatched junction bases: 6. The CDR3 sequence is 18 residues long. The germline V gene has CDR1 LGHNA and CDR2 YNFKEQ.

This clonotype was picked up a small number of times. V and J are TRBV29-1 and TRBJ2-5; no firm D call. This CDR3 contains 12 residues. In germline, CDR1 is SQVTM, CDR2 ANQGSEA. V was pared by 4 bases and J by 9 bases, with 15 bases between. The CDR3 region is CSVVSARAAQYF. The DNA of the CDR3 is TGCAGCGTTGTGAGTGCCCGGGCGGCCCAGTACTTC.

The chain links TRBV5-8 to TRBJ2-3; D ambiguous. The CDR3 spans 14 residues. Trimming took 2 bases from V and 4 from J, leaving 11 bases between them. Per the germline V gene, CDR1 is SGHTS and CDR2 is YDEGEE. The CDR3 loop is CASSFYSGADTQYF. The DNA for the CDR3 is TGTGCCAGCAGCTTCTACAGTGGGGCAGATACGCAGTATTTT.

This clonotype has more than one count but fewer than ten. The V call is TRBV7-9, the J call TRBJ2-7, with D perhaps TRBD1 (6 bases). V lost 6 bases to trimming and J lost 3 bases, with 15 bases between them. In germline, CDR1 is SEHNR, CDR2 FQNEAQ (reference sequence). CDR3 size: 14 residues. The CDR3 nucleotides are TGTGCCAGCAGGGTCGATGACAGGATCTACGAGCAGTACTTC. It translates to CASRVDDRIYEQYF.

This clonotype has a handful of counts. This chain connects TRBV20-1 to TRBJ1-4; 9 bases align to TRBD1. Germline V gene sequence: CDR1 DFQATT, CDR2 SNEGSKA (reference sequence). V dropped 3 bases and J dropped 4; count of bases not matched to a gene: 6. This CDR3 is built from 15 residues. DNA for the CDR3: TGCAGTGCTAGGGGGACAGGGACTGGTAATGAAAAACTGTTTTTT. It codes for CSARGTGTGNEKLFF.

The chain is built from TRBV12-3 or TRBV12-4 and TRBJ2-1; 7 nucleotides match TRBD1. The CDR3 sequence is 14 residues long. The trim removed 7 bases at V and 2 bases at J, leaving 5 bases unmatched. This CDR3 reads CASIPGTAYNEQFF. In DNA, the CDR3 is TGTGCCAGCATCCCCGGGACAGCCTACAATGAGCAGTTCTTC.

This clonotype turned up a few times. The chain couples TRBV4-1 to TRBJ2-1, with TRBD2 identical over 8 bases. J gave up 8 bases and V 2 bases, and 11 bases lay outside the gene matches. From germline, CDR1 is MGHRA and CDR2 YSYEKL. This CDR3 has 16 amino acids. This chain's CDR3 is CASSQTPAGVTDEQFF. The CDR3 DNA sequence: TGCGCCAGCAGCCAAACCCCAGCGGGAGTAACGGATGAGCAGTTCTTC.

The CDR3 DNA sequence: TGTGCTAGTGGTTCCCCGACTGCTAGCTCTGGAAACACCATATATTTT. Translated: CASGSPTASSGNTIYF. The chain carries TRBV12-5 and TRBJ1-3, with D hard to call. CDR1 and CDR2 (germline): LGHNT, FRNRAP. V lost 4 bases and J lost 0, with 13 bases in between. The length of the CDR3 is 16 residues.

In this sample, this clonotype turned up a few times. The V and J genes are TRBV27 and TRBJ1-4; D is ambiguous. CDR1 is MNHEY, CDR2 SMNVEV, per germline (reference sequence). The germline V and J ends were trimmed by 5 bases and 8 bases, with 21 bases remaining between them. The CDR3 consists of 16 residues. CDR3 sequence (DNA): TGTGCCAGCAGTGCCGCTAGGCCGGGAACGGGGGAAAAACTGTTTTTT. This gives the protein CASSAARPGTGEKLFF. The full variable domain, completed using reference TRBV27 and TRBJ1-4, is EAQVTQNPRYLITVTGKKLTVTCSQNMNHEYMSWYRQDPGLGLRQIYYSMNVEVTDKGDVPEGYKVSRKEKRNFPLILESPSPNQTSLYFCASSAARPGTGEKLFFGSGTQLSVL.

The J gene is TRBJ2-5, the V gene TRBV7-2, with TRBD1 matching 8 bases. The J segment lost 4 bases and the V segment lost 5 bases, leaving 6 bases of the junction unmatched. Germline V gene data show CDR1 as SGHTA and CDR2 as FQGNSA. The CDR3 loop spans 14 amino acids. The CDR3 coding sequence is TGTGCCAGCAGCCGGGACAGGACCCTAGAGACCCAGTACTTC. Translating gives CASSRDRTLETQYF.

The V call is TRBV9, the J call TRBJ2-3; 8 bases match TRBD1. In germline, CDR1 is SGDLS, CDR2 YYNGEE. The ends lost 2 bases at V and 3 bases at J; junction bases unmatched: 20. The CDR3 extends over 20 amino acids. CDR3 nucleotide sequence: TGTGCCAGCAGCGTTCGTCCCAGAGGACAGGGAAGAAGCCGGACAGATACGCAGTATTTT. Encoded protein: CASSVRPRGQGRSRTDTQYF.

The chain links TRBV12-3 or TRBV12-4 to TRBJ2-1, with D possibly matching TRBD1 (6 bases). The V gene lost 4 bases and the J gene lost 8 bases, with 12 bases spanning the gap. The CDR3 length is 13 residues. CDR3 sequence: CASSSQGRYEQFF. The DNA of the CDR3 is TGTGCCAGCAGTTCACAGGGTCGCTATGAGCAGTTCTTC.

The chain combines TRBV20-1 with TRBJ1-5, with 8 nucleotides matching TRBD1. CDR3 length: 12 amino acids. The J segment lost 13 bases and the V segment lost 0 bases, leaving 5 bases of the junction unmatched. Germline CDR1 reads DFQATT; CDR2 reads SNEGSKA (reference sequence). In DNA, the CDR3 is TGCAGTGCTAGAGATCAGGGGGCAGTACAGCATTTT. It encodes CSARDQGAVQHF.

This clonotype occurred many times. The chain is built from TRBV5-1 and TRBJ2-2; perhaps TRBD1 as D (6 bases). V lost 4 bases, J lost 0 bases, and 7 bases lay in between. The CDR3 spans 14 residues. Germline-derived CDR1 and CDR2 are SGHRS and YFSETQ. This CDR3 is CASSRDTNTGELFF. The CDR3 nucleotides are TGCGCCAGCAGCCGGGACACGAACACCGGGGAGCTGTTTTTT. The full variable domain, with the rest looked up from reference TRBV5-1 and TRBJ2-2, is KAGVTQTPRYLIKTRGQQVTLSCSPISGHRSVSWYQQTPGQGLQFLFEYFSETQRNKGNFPGRFSGRQFSNSRSEMNVSTLELGDSALYLCASSRDTNTGELFFGEGSRLTVL.

J is TRBJ2-1 and V is TRBV28; possible D gene TRBD1, 6 bases. CDR3 length: 14 amino acids. V was cut by 6 bases and J by 4 bases, with 13 bases left in between. The germline V gene has CDR1 MDHEN and CDR2 SYDVKM. The chain's CDR3 is CASRPDRTYNEQFF. CDR3 in DNA: TGTGCCAGCAGACCCGACAGGACTTACAATGAGCAGTTCTTC.

The J gene is TRBJ2-7, the V gene TRBV2; 13 nucleotides match TRBD2. Germline CDR1 is SNHLY and CDR2 is FYNNEI. Trimming at V came to 7 bases and at J to 3 bases, leaving 6 bases not matched to a gene. The CDR3 spans 15 residues. CDR3 region: CASKTGTSGIYEQYF. The CDR3 DNA follows: TGTGCCAGCAAGACGGGGACTAGCGGGATCTACGAGCAGTACTTC.

The sample holds a few counts of this clonotype. The chain recombines TRBV11-2 with TRBJ1-1; no firm D call. This CDR3 is 15 amino acids long. The V and J ends lost 1 base and 0 bases respectively, with 9 bases between them. The germline CDR1 and CDR2 sequences are SGHAT and FQNNGV. This CDR3 is CASSLVAAMNTEAFF. The CDR3, as DNA: TGTGCCAGCAGCTTAGTAGCGGCCATGAACACTGAAGCTTTCTTT.

This chain joins TRBV5-5 and TRBJ1-3; the D gene is possibly TRBD1 (5 bases). The CDR3 loop spans 17 amino acids. The germline V gene has CDR1 SGHKS and CDR2 YYEKEE (reference sequence). V lost 0 bases to trimming and J lost 0 bases, with 13 bases between them. For the CDR3, the DNA is TGTGCCAGCAGCTTGGTCTTGGGGGTAGGCTCTGGAAACACCATATATTTT. It encodes CASSLVLGVGSGNTIYF. The full variable domain, rest sourced from reference TRBV5-5 and TRBJ1-3, is DAGVTQSPTHLIKTRGQQVTLRCSPISGHKSVSWYQQVLGQGPQFIFQYYEKEERGRGNFPDRFSARQFPNYSSELNVNALLLGDSALYLCASSLVLGVGSGNTIYFGEGSWLTVV.